Detailed here is one T cell receptor (beta chain). Its antigen remains undetermined. Qualities for individual bases were not recorded, and no much larger clone is one base off. These data come from a study of T cell changes during pregnancy in multiple sclerosis (dated 2019 in TCRdb). Notes on the research overall: In women with multiple sclerosis, the researchers looked at how the T cell repertoire shifted as pregnancy progressed.

The library was built by means of the immunoSEQ multiplex PCR assay. TCRdb mirrors the immuneACCESS table, restricted to in-frame sequences. Some clones are absent from its copies; in checked studies, under half trace to an unresolved V gene, and the reason for the others is unknown. The sample table records 40,000 to 50,000 clones; about 90% of these occur just once. The biggest ten clones account for almost 2% of the sample. The germline V gene gives CDR1 as SNHLY and CDR2 as FYNNEI. Counted from cysteine to phenylalanine, this CDR3 has 14 amino acids. Only CDR3 DNA is held: 42 bases, read in frame from base 1. Trimming leaves V shorter by 6 bases and J shorter by 4 bases, with the junction holding 6 bases beyond the gene matches.

The chain is made from TRBV2 and TRBJ1-3, and 7 junction bases match TRBD1. Sequenced material: CD4+ T cells from peripheral blood mononuclear cells, taken after pregnancy. This clonotype was sampled from a female donor in good health, enrolled as a control in a pregnancy study. The nucleotides are TGTGCCAGCAGAAAGGGGGCGCCGGGAAACACCATATATTTT. Translated, this gives CASRKGAPGNTIYF.